This T cell receptor (beta chain) was obtained from a study of vaccination and CD4 T cells after COVID-19. Scientists ran DNA taken from cultured CD4+ T cells through the Oncomine TCR Beta short-read assay for sequencing. Via MiXCR, TCRdb re-called the PCR reads, giving one row per CDR3 protein. The top ten clones hold around 12% of a sample with about 22,000 distinct CDR3 sequences, roughly 33% of them seen once. Sample treatment: approximately nine-day PBMC culture with coronavirus spike peptide pools or control peptides (ViraFEST assay). A word on this clonotype: The antigen remains unidentified.

Trimming cost V 6 bases and J 0 bases, with 9 bases left between them. Germline V gives CDR1 MNHNS, CDR2 SASEGT. CDR3 length: 14 residues. The receptor comes from a human donor with COVID-19. V usage is TRBV6-1 and J usage is TRBJ2-4; D is unclear. Material: cultured CD4+ T cells from blood. The CDR3 here is CASSPSLAKNIQYF. In nucleotides, the CDR3 is TGTGCCAGCAGCCCCAGCCTAGCCAAAAACATTCAGTACTTC.